The 3 T cell receptor beta chains listed next were all sequenced from one sample in a study of T-cell memory formation after mild COVID-19. One entry per CDR3 protein, called by TCRdb with MiXCR from the 5' RACE reads. Of hundreds of thousands of distinct CDR3 sequences in the sample, roughly 15% were seen once. The sequencing sample was made of PBMCs or a T cell subset sorted from them (not recorded which). The receptors here all came from a man between 18 and 29 years old who had mild COVID-19 (a few samples of this study predate the infection). Cell type and time point are not known.

This clonotype was counted between two and nine times. The chain couples TRBV7-9 to TRBJ1-1; unclear D gene. Germline CDR1 SEHNR, CDR2 FQNEAQ (reference sequence). V shed 5 bases and J shed 5 bases, with 15 bases lying between them. This CDR3 region has 14 residues. The CDR3 DNA follows: TGTGCCAGCAGCAAGGCGGCGGCGGAAACTGAAGCTTTCTTT. Amino acids: CASSKAAAETEAFF.

The sample holds many counts of this clonotype. The DNA for the CDR3 is TGTGCCAGCAGCAGGGGGTACGAGCAGTACGTC. This codes for CASSRGYEQYV. The chain combines TRBV28 with TRBJ2-7; 7 bases match TRBD1. With 6 bases clipped from V and 4 bases from J, the junction kept 0 bases outside the gene matches. This CDR3 contains 11 residues. Germline V CDR1 and CDR2: MDHEN, SYDVKM.

The V gene is TRBV18, the J gene TRBJ2-1; D remains unclear. CDR1 is KGHSH and CDR2 is LQKENI in the germline V gene. The CDR3 loop spans 12 amino acids. Trimming shortened V by 3 bases and J by 9 bases, and 9 bases separated the two germline ends. This CDR3 reads CASSPSSREQFF. DNA of the CDR3: TGTGCCAGCTCACCCTCGTCCCGTGAGCAGTTCTTC.